This T cell receptor (beta chain) came from a study of cytomegalovirus exposure and HLA in healthy donors. General study results and limits: Reports indicated that the classifier achieved high specificity and sensitivity in diagnosing cytomegalovirus status. A prior analysis recorded that most TCR beta V segments were productive about 87% or about 30% of the time. Prediction of most subjects' HLA-A and HLA-B alleles by TCR beta sequences was reportedly accurate.

Trimming took 8 bases from V and 8 from J; bases not matched to a gene: 23. This CDR3 is built from 19 residues. The germline V gene encodes CDR1 SQVTM and CDR2 ANQGSEA. This clone was seen more than once but under ten times. Its antigen is not identified. PCR was performed using 60 Vbeta and 13 Jbeta primers. Data came from immunoSEQ multiplex PCR; TCRdb stores just in-frame clones and leaves some out. The sample holds around 140,000 clones; more than 70% are singletons and the top ten take 2% to 2.5%. This clonotype originated in a man in his fifties in good health and CMV-seronegative. Sequenced input: PBMCs. The chain is built from TRBV29-1 and TRBJ2-1; 14 bases map to TRBD2. The CDR3 protein is CSPHLGSGTSGGQGDEQFF. The CDR3 nucleotides are TGCAGCCCACATTTGGGGTCCGGGACTAGCGGGGGACAGGGCGATGAGCAGTTCTTC.